The sequence of this T cell receptor beta chain was determined in a study of molecular identifiers for immune sequencing clone quantification. Study-level background: In replicates, the authors split RNA from roughly 20,000 or 100,000 naive CD8 cells five ways and sequenced four. Study-level points and caveats: Approximately 1 million naive cells reportedly did not prevent detection of spiked Jurkat TCR RNA from one cell.

TCRdb independently ran MiXCR on the PCR reads; one entry per CDR3 protein. This table has 490,000 or so distinct CDR3 sequences, about a fifth appearing once. Many counts were recorded for this clonotype. What it binds is not known. Naive CD8 libraries used about 18,000 to 1,100,000 sorted cells and 10%, 30% or 50% RNA. As CD8+CD4-CCR7+CD45RA+ cells, naive CD8 T cells were sorted. The germline V gene has CDR1 DFQATT and CDR2 SNEGSKA (reference sequence). Between the trimmed V and J ends, which lost 0 bases and 9 bases, there was a span of 6 bases. The CDR3 extends over 11 amino acids. This clonotype was sampled from a human donor in good health. Some libraries in this study had Jurkat cell RNA spiked in. The chain carries TRBV20-1 and TRBJ2-1; no definite D call. Source material: naive CD8+ T cells from blood, with Jurkat cell RNA spiked in. Indicated subset: FACS-sorted CD8+CD4-CCR7+CD45RA+ naive T cells. CDR3 DNA: TGCAGTGCTAGAGAAAGTGGTGAGCAGTTCTTC. It specifies CSARESGEQFF.